This T cell receptor (beta chain) was obtained from a study of T-cell reconstitution after alpha-beta-depleted transplantation in children. Study results and caveats: It was newly produced T cells that mostly accounted for T-cell counts and diversity one year after transplant. Several hundred expanded graft clones reportedly supplied alpha-beta T cells about two months after transplant.

V lost 4 bases and J lost 3, with 17 bases in between. The germline gives CDR1 SGHRS, CDR2 YFSETQ. The length of the CDR3 is 16 residues. This clonotype was counted many times. Its antigen remains unidentified. Preparation of the TCRbeta library used unique molecular identifiers. A single record per CDR3 protein comes from TCRdb applying MiXCR to the PCR reads. The data contain hundreds of thousands of distinct CDR3 sequences, about an eighth of them singletons. This specimen was PBMCs, taken before TCRalphabeta/CD19-depleted stem cell transplant. The chain couples TRBV5-1 to TRBJ2-4; TRBD2 might be the D (5 bases). The clonotype comes from a girl aged 2 to 9 with congenital amegakaryocytic thrombocytopenia, due to receive a stem cell transplant. In nucleotides, the CDR3 is TGCGCCAGCAGCGCCTGGACTGACTACCGCAAAAACATTCAGTACTTC. Protein sequence: CASSAWTDYRKNIQYF.